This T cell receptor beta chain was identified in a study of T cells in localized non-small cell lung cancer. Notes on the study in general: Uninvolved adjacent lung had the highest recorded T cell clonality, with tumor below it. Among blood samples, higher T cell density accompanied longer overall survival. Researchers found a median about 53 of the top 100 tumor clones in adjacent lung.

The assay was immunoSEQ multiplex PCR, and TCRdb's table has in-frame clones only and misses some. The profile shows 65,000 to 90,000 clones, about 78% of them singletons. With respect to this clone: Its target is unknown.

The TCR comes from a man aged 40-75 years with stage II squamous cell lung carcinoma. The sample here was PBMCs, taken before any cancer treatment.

The CDR3 is CASSRQGGGYTF. The CDR3 bases are TGTGCCAGCAGCCGACAGGGGGGTGGCTACACCTTC. The chain recombines TRBV7-9 with TRBJ1-2; 9 bases line up with TRBD1. Germline trimming cut 5 bases from V and 7 bases from J; bases unmatched to any gene: 2. Germline assignment: CDR1 SEHNR and CDR2 FQNEAQ (reference sequence). CDR3 size: 12 residues.